The next 22 T cell receptor beta chains were all read from a single sample in a study of CD8 T cells in Susac syndrome. A quantity of about 0.45 to 1 ug RNA underwent reverse transcription using random hexamers. TCRdb itself ran the immunoSEQ multiplex PCR reads through MiXCR, one entry per CDR3 protein. Among about 73,000 distinct CDR3 sequences listed, over 85% were seen once. The sample was CD8+ T cells from PBMCs. The receptors were sampled from a human donor with multiple sclerosis.

The V and J genes are TRBV7-8 and TRBJ1-1; 9 positions match TRBD1. This CDR3 contains 15 residues. Germline-derived CDR1 and CDR2 are SGHVS and FQNEAQ. The V gene end was trimmed by 1 base and the J gene end by 5 bases; junction bases not matched to a gene: 5. CDR3 coding DNA: TGTGCCAGCAGCTTAGAACCGGGACAGGGAACTGAAGCTTTCTTT. Translated: CASSLEPGQGTEAFF.

The chain uses TRBV18 and TRBJ1-2; D is ambiguous. CDR3 size: 13 residues. Trimming removed 3 bases at V and 5 bases at J, with 10 bases between. CDR1 and CDR2 (germline): KGHSH, LQKENI. The CDR3 DNA reads as TGTGCCAGCTCACCGTTACGGTGGTATGGCTACACCTTC. It specifies CASSPLRWYGYTF.

J is TRBJ2-5 and V is TRBV6-5; D may match TRBD1 or TRBD2 (5 bases each). The CDR3 consists of 14 residues. Germline V gene sequence: CDR1 MNHEY, CDR2 SVGAGI. Trimming left V 9 bases short and J 2 bases short, with 16 bases between. DNA for the CDR3: TGTGCCAGGTGGGACCAACGGGCTCAAGAGACCCAGTACTTC. Amino acids: CARWDQRAQETQYF.

CDR3 coding DNA: TGTGCCAGTAGTTGGGACAGCCGGGTGACTGAAGCTTTCTTT. Translation: CASSWDSRVTEAFF. The chain carries TRBV19 and TRBJ1-1; 7 nucleotides line up with TRBD1. Germline CDR1 is LNHDA and CDR2 is SQIVND (reference sequence). The CDR3 covers 14 residues. Unmatched junction bases numbered 8, after V lost 5 bases and J lost 5 bases.

This sequence joins TRBV4-1 and TRBJ1-2; tentative D call: TRBD1 (5 bases). The CDR3 contains 15 residues. Deletions cut 0 bases from V and 7 bases from J, with 15 bases between. Germline V gene sequence: CDR1 MGHRA, CDR2 YSYEKL. CDR3 sequence (DNA): TGCGCCAGCAGCCAAGACCCGCAGGGAGGAGGTGGCTACACCTTC. Protein: CASSQDPQGGGGYTF.

This chain joins TRBV27 and TRBJ1-1; 11 nucleotides align to TRBD1. Germline V gene sequence: CDR1 MNHEY, CDR2 SMNVEV (reference sequence). The CDR3 is made up of 16 amino acids. V gave up 3 bases and J gave up 4 bases; unmatched junction bases: 7. The CDR3 DNA reads as TGTGCCAGCAGTTTGTCGGACAGGGGGCGAAGCACTGAAGCTTTCTTT. Translating it yields CASSLSDRGRSTEAFF.

The table lists this clonotype with a count of one. The chain recombines TRBV6-6 with TRBJ2-1; D may match TRBD1 or TRBD2 (6 bases each). In germline, CDR1 is MNHNY, CDR2 SVGAGI (reference sequence). The V and J ends lost 6 bases and 8 bases respectively, with 20 bases between them. CDR3 length: 15 amino acids. The CDR3 nucleotides are TGTGCCAGCAGCTCAGACTCCGGGGGCTTCGATGAGCAGTTCTTC. Amino acid sequence: CASSSDSGGFDEQFF.

The rearrangement joins TRBV29-1 to TRBJ2-7; D is uncertain. Germline V lookup: CDR1 SQVTM, CDR2 ANQGSEA. CDR3 length: 14 residues. V was cut by 3 bases and J by 2 bases, with 14 bases left in between. CDR3 sequence: CSVEDLQQPYEQYF. The CDR3 region has the DNA TGCAGCGTTGAGGATCTCCAGCAGCCCTACGAGCAGTACTTC.

This chain connects TRBV27 to TRBJ2-3; D gene unclear. CDR3 size: 15 residues. V was trimmed by 2 bases and J by 3 bases, leaving 12 bases between them. The germline V gene has CDR1 MNHEY and CDR2 SMNVEV (reference sequence). The CDR3 spells CASSLGPAGTDTQYF. In DNA, the CDR3 is TGTGCCAGCAGTTTAGGCCCCGCCGGGACAGATACGCAGTATTTT.

V gene TRBV3-1 combines with J gene TRBJ2-7; maybe TRBD2 (6 bases). This CDR3 comprises 15 residues. Germline CDR1 reads LGHDT; CDR2 reads YNNKEL (reference sequence). Trimming left V 1 base short and J 3 bases short, with 13 bases between. CDR3 nucleotide sequence: TGTGCCAGCAGCCAAGCATCGGAGGGGCTCTACGAGCAGTACTTC. Its protein product is CASSQASEGLYEQYF.

The chain uses TRBV20-1 and TRBJ1-1, with TRBD1 as a possible D gene (6 bases). This CDR3 region has 16 residues. The V and J ends lost 1 base and 0 bases respectively, with 15 bases between them. The germline V gene has CDR1 DFQATT and CDR2 SNEGSKA (reference sequence). CDR3 amino acids: CSARVITQGMNTEAFF. The CDR3 DNA sequence: TGCAGTGCTAGAGTTATTACACAGGGTATGAACACTGAAGCTTTCTTT.

In DNA, the CDR3 is TGTGCCAGCAGTTTAGCGGGGAAAGCCTACGAGCAGTACTTC. Its protein product is CASSLAGKAYEQYF. J is TRBJ2-7 and V is TRBV27; maybe TRBD2 (6 bases). CDR1 is MNHEY, CDR2 SMNVEV, per germline (reference sequence). This CDR3 has 14 residues. Trimming took off 2 bases at V and 2 bases at J, with 10 bases between the two ends.

The V gene is TRBV27, the J gene TRBJ2-5; no clear D gene. Trimming removed 6 bases from V and 0 bases from J, with 11 bases in between. CDR1 MNHEY and CDR2 SMNVEV come from the germline V gene (reference sequence). The CDR3 spans 14 residues. CDR3 DNA sequence: TGTGCCAGCAGCACCTACAGTTACCAAGAGACCCAGTACTTC. Amino acid sequence: CASSTYSYQETQYF.

The gene calls are TRBV7-9 and TRBJ2-1; D uncertain. This CDR3 comprises 13 residues. Germline V gene lookup returns CDR1 SEHNR and CDR2 FQNEAQ (reference sequence). The V end was cut by 1 base, the J end by 9 bases, with 10 bases between. CDR3 sequence (DNA): TGTGCCAGCAGCTTAGTACAGAAAGGTGAGCAGTTCTTC. Translating it yields CASSLVQKGEQFF.

The genes are TRBV3-1 and TRBJ2-5, with a possible D match to TRBD2 (5 bases). The V gene's germline CDR1 is LGHDT and CDR2 YNNKEL (reference sequence). The CDR3 is 16 amino acids. Deletions cut 0 bases from V and 5 bases from J, with 16 bases between. This chain's CDR3 is CASSQDKRELEETQYF. The CDR3 bases are TGTGCCAGCAGCCAAGATAAGAGGGAGCTAGAGGAGACCCAGTACTTC.

The chain joins TRBV5-4 to TRBJ1-1, with 7 bases aligning to TRBD1. The germline V gene encodes CDR1 SGHNT and CDR2 YYREEE (reference sequence). The CDR3 runs to 16 residues. Trimming at V came to 4 bases and at J to 4 bases, leaving 13 bases not matched to a gene. The CDR3 DNA is TGTGCCAGCAGCCGACACAGTGACAGGGAGGCCACTGAAGCTTTCTTT. The encoded protein is CASSRHSDREATEAFF.

The chain combines TRBV9 with TRBJ2-7; D is ambiguous. Trimming removed 0 bases at V and 1 base at J, with 8 bases between. Germline CDR1 and CDR2: SGDLS and YYNGEE. The CDR3 is made up of 14 amino acids. In DNA, the CDR3 is TGTGCCAGCAGCGTAGCCCTATCTTCCTACGAGCAGTACTTC. Translating it yields CASSVALSSYEQYF.

V is TRBV9 and J is TRBJ1-1; D possibly corresponds to TRBD1 (6 bases). Germline V gene lookup returns CDR1 SGDLS and CDR2 YYNGEE. The CDR3 is 13 amino acids. Trimming removed 0 bases from V and 7 bases from J, with 10 bases in between. The CDR3 nucleotides are TGTGCCAGCAGCGTAGCAGGGGAGGGTGAAGCTTTCTTT. Protein sequence: CASSVAGEGEAFF.

The chain employs TRBV19 and TRBJ2-2; 10 nucleotides match TRBD1. The V and J ends lost 6 bases and 3 bases, in that order; junction bases with no gene match: 4. This CDR3 has 15 residues. Germline assignment: CDR1 LNHDA and CDR2 SQIVND (reference sequence). CDR3 region: CASSIDRGHTGELFF. The DNA of the CDR3 is TGTGCCAGTAGCATCGACAGGGGGCACACCGGGGAGCTGTTTTTT.

In nucleotides, the CDR3 is TGCGCCAGCAGCCAAGGCAGACTAGATCTCCACGAGCAGTACTTC. It codes for CASSQGRLDLHEQYF. V gene TRBV4-3 combines with J gene TRBJ2-7; a possible D gene is TRBD2 (6 bases). The V end was cut by 1 base, the J end by 5 bases, with 15 bases between. This CDR3 contains 15 residues. Germline V lookup: CDR1 LGHNA, CDR2 YSLEER.

This clonotype was counted a single time. This chain links TRBV9 with TRBJ2-7, with D possibly matching TRBD1 (6 bases). The V and J ends lost 3 bases and 1 base respectively, with 8 bases between them. CDR1 and CDR2 (germline): SGDLS, YYNGEE. This CDR3 contains 13 residues. The CDR3 sequence is CASSEGDSYEQYF. The CDR3 nucleotides are TGTGCCAGCAGCGAGGGGGATTCCTACGAGCAGTACTTC.

The rearrangement uses TRBV5-4 and TRBJ2-1; D could derive from TRBD1 or TRBD2 (6 bases each). The germline V gene encodes CDR1 SGHNT and CDR2 YYREEE (reference sequence). There are 13 residues in the CDR3. Trimming shortened V by 1 base and J by 8 bases, and 10 bases separated the two germline ends. CDR3 nucleotides: TGTGCCAGCAGCTTGAAGGGGGGATATGAGCAGTTCTTC. This sequence encodes CASSLKGGYEQFF.